This T cell receptor (beta chain) derives from a study of blood T cell repertoires in COVID-19. Libraries were prepared by immunoSEQ multiplex PCR; TCRdb keeps only in-frame clonotypes and omits some of them. The sample consists of 270,000 or so clones, around 82% of them appearing once. The receptor's source is a woman between 18 and 30 years old with acute or convalescent COVID-19. Sequencing was performed on peripheral blood.

CDR3 sequence reads: CATKQTGTEVNIQYF. CDR3 sequence (DNA): TGTGCCACCAAACAAACCGGGACAGAAGTAAACATTCAGTACTTC. J is TRBJ2-4 and V is TRBV24-1, with 7 bases that match TRBD1. Germline assignment: CDR1 KGHDR and CDR2 SFDVKD. The CDR3 loop spans 15 amino acids. Trimming cost V 8 bases and J 6 bases; bases outside gene matches: 12.